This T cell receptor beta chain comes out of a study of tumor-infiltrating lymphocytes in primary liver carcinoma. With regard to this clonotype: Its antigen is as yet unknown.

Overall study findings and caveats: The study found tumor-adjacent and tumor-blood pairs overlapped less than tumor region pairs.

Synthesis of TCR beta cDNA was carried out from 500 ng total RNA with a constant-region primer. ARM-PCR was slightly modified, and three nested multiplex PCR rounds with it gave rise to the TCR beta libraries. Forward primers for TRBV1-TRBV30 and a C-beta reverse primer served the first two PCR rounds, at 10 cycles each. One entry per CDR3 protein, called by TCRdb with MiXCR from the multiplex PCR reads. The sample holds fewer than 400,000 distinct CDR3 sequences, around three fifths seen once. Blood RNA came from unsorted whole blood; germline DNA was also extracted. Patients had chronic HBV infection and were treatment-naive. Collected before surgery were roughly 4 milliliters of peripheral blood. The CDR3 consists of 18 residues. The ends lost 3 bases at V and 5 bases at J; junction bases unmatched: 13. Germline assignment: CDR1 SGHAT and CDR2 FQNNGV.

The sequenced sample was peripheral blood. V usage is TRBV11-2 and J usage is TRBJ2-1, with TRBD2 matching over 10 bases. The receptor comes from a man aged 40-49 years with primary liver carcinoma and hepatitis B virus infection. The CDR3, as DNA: TGTGCCAGCAGCTTCCGGCTAGCGGGAGCGGGGTCCCACAATGAGCAGTTCTTC. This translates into CASSFRLAGAGSHNEQFF.